This T cell receptor (beta chain) was identified in a study of neurological immune-mediated disorders. The study's findings and limits: Healthy controls had more TCR clonal expansion than multiple sclerosis, which showed the least, whereas HTLV-1-associated myelopathy showed the most. With the multiple sclerosis repertoire cluster, neither clinical nor MRI features showed any association.

With 10-nucleotide random UMIs, 5'RACE was used to make the cDNA. TCRdb reanalysed the 5' RACE reads using MiXCR and keeps one entry per CDR3 protein. This repertoire shows about 74,000 distinct CDR3 sequences, approximately 5.2% found once; its top ten account for roughly 7.4%. Ten or more counts support this clonotype. Its antigen is unidentified. Trimming removed 3 bases from V and 8 bases from J; junction bases left unmatched: 6. The CDR3 length is 13 residues. Germline CDR1 MGHDK, CDR2 SYGVNS. The sample consisted of PBMCs. The chain links TRBV25-1 to TRBJ1-1, with 7 bases that match TRBD1. The origin of this receptor is a man younger than 30 with multiple sclerosis. CDR3 sequence (DNA): TGTGCCAGCAGTGATTCCGGGACAGTCGAAGCTTTCTTT. Translating gives CASSDSGTVEAFF.